The 18 T cell receptor beta chains presented below share a single source sample, sequenced in a study of blood T cell repertoires in COVID-19. The protocol was immunoSEQ multiplex PCR, while the TCRdb copy is restricted to in-frame clones and leaves out a portion. The data show approximately 100,000 clones, roughly 83% seen once. The source material was peripheral blood. The receptors were sampled from a woman aged 55-70 years with acute or convalescent COVID-19.

The rearrangement joins TRBV9 to TRBJ2-7; 8 nucleotides line up with TRBD1. V lost 4 bases, J lost 2 bases, and 8 bases stayed unmatched. The CDR3 is made up of 15 amino acids. Germline CDR1 SGDLS, CDR2 YYNGEE. Here the CDR3 reads CASSRGAGGTYEQYF. The CDR3 DNA reads as TGTGCCAGCAGCAGGGGGGCAGGGGGCACCTACGAGCAGTACTTC.

The chain joins TRBV9 to TRBJ2-6; D is possibly TRBD1 (6 bases). The CDR3 totals 16 residues. Looked up from germline, CDR1 is SGDLS and CDR2 is YYNGEE. Deletions cut 4 bases from V and 3 bases from J, with 14 bases between. The DNA of the CDR3 is TGTGCCAGCAGCTCCAAACAGGGCAGTGGGGCCAACGTCCTGACTTTC. Translation: CASSSKQGSGANVLTF.

The chain links TRBV7-3 to TRBJ2-2; 8 bases match TRBD1. This CDR3 spans 17 amino acids. Germline V gives CDR1 SGHTA, CDR2 FQGTGA. V gave up 1 base and J gave up 2 bases; unmatched junction bases: 6. The CDR3 DNA reads as TGTGCCAGCAGCTTAAGCCGGGACAGGCGAAACACCGGGGAGCTGTTTTTT. It codes for CASSLSRDRRNTGELFF.

The V call is TRBV5-8, the J call TRBJ2-2; 9 positions match TRBD1. The germline CDR1 and CDR2 sequences are SGHTS and YDEGEE. CDR3 size: 16 residues. The ends lost 2 bases at V and 7 bases at J; junction bases unmatched: 9. The CDR3 spells CASSFSGTGIFGELFF. The DNA for the CDR3 is TGTGCCAGCAGCTTCTCCGGGACAGGGATCTTCGGGGAGCTGTTTTTT.

The J gene is TRBJ1-6, the V gene TRBV30; 7 nucleotides align to TRBD1. Trimming cost V 2 bases and J 9 bases; bases outside gene matches: 10. CDR1 GTSNPN and CDR2 SVGIG come from the germline V gene (reference sequence). This CDR3 region has 15 residues. The CDR3 coding sequence is TGTGCCTGGAGTATCCGACAGGGAAGGAGTTCACCCCTCCACTTT. Its translation is CAWSIRQGRSSPLHF.

This chain uses TRBV4-1 with TRBJ1-4; D may be TRBD1 (5 bases). CDR3 length equals 16 residues. V lost 1 base and J 4 bases, leaving 13 bases between the germline ends. The germline gives CDR1 MGHRA, CDR2 YSYEKL. Written as DNA, the CDR3 is TGCGCCAGCAGCCAAGGGGGCGCACGGAATAATGAAAAACTGTTTTTT. Its protein is CASSQGGARNNEKLFF.

The chain carries TRBV5-1 and TRBJ2-7; 13 nucleotides line up with TRBD2. With 4 bases clipped from V and 0 bases from J, the junction kept 13 bases outside the gene matches. The germline gives CDR1 SGHRS, CDR2 YFSETQ. This CDR3 spans 19 amino acids. This chain's CDR3 is CASSLEPRTSGGSSYEQYF. CDR3 sequence (DNA): TGCGCCAGCAGCCTGGAGCCGAGGACTAGCGGGGGAAGCTCCTACGAGCAGTACTTC.

CDR3 nucleotides: TGTGCCTTAAGCGGAAGAGGTAGAGTTAGGAATGAGCAGTTCTTC. Its protein is CALSGRGRVRNEQFF. The chain has TRBV5-3 and TRBJ2-1, with a weak D call TRBD2 (5 bases). TRBV5-3 is an ORF, and what it does is uncertain. Trimming stripped 10 bases from V and 7 bases from J, with 24 bases between. The CDR3 sequence is 15 residues long.

In this sample, this clone turned up a few times. The V call is TRBV5-1, the J call TRBJ1-6, with 10 bases that match TRBD1. This CDR3 has 16 amino acids. The junction had 11 bases not matched to a gene; V was cut back by 4 bases and J by 10 bases. Germline CDR1 reads SGHRS; CDR2 reads YFSETQ. The CDR3 sequence: CASSKNAGTGVSPLHF. DNA of the CDR3: TGCGCCAGCAGCAAGAATGCCGGGACAGGGGTATCACCCCTCCACTTT.

The chain links TRBV5-6 to TRBJ1-2, with TRBD1 identical over 7 bases. Germline loops: CDR1 SGHDT, CDR2 YYEEEE. The CDR3 is 11 amino acids. J gave up 9 bases and V 3 bases, and 2 bases lay outside the gene matches. CDR3 nucleotides: TGTGCCAGCAGCTCCAGGGGGAGCTACACCTTC. Protein: CASSSRGSYTF.

V and J are TRBV2 and TRBJ1-1; 7 bases map to TRBD1. The CDR3 contains 13 residues. The V segment lost 7 bases and the J segment 2 bases; nucleotides outside the gene matches: 4. From germline, CDR1 is SNHLY and CDR2 FYNNEI. In nucleotides, the CDR3 is TGTGCCAGCACGGGACAGACCAACACTGAAGCTTTCTTT. Protein sequence: CASTGQTNTEAFF.

The CDR3 nucleotides read TGTGCCAGCAGCTTACAGGGGGCTTTGGATACGCAGTATTTT. The encoded protein is CASSLQGALDTQYF. The chain recombines TRBV5-4 with TRBJ2-3; TRBD1 agrees at 9 bases. The V gene's germline CDR1 is SGHNT and CDR2 YYREEE (reference sequence). The ends lost 2 bases at V and 6 bases at J; junction bases unmatched: 4. The CDR3 consists of 14 residues.

V gene TRBV19 combines with J gene TRBJ1-1, with D perhaps matching TRBD1 (6 bases). The germline V gene encodes CDR1 LNHDA and CDR2 SQIVND (reference sequence). V dropped 2 bases and J dropped 3 bases, with 13 bases sitting between them. CDR3 length: 15 amino acids. The CDR3 DNA reads TGTGCCAGTAGTATACAGGGCAGGGGTCACACTGAAGCTTTCTTT. Encoded protein: CASSIQGRGHTEAFF.

This clone was seen a few times. This chain joins TRBV30 and TRBJ1-4; possibly TRBD1 for D (5 bases). CDR1 is GTSNPN, CDR2 SVGIG, per germline (reference sequence). V lost 4 bases, J lost 7 bases, and 19 bases lay in between. The CDR3 is 15 residues long. This chain's CDR3 is CAWTSFRGIGEKLFF. In DNA, the CDR3 is TGTGCCTGGACCTCCTTTCGGGGGATTGGTGAAAAACTGTTTTTT.

V is TRBV28 and J is TRBJ1-2; the match to TRBD1 covers 9 bases. The CDR3 has 13 amino acids. V gave up 7 bases and J gave up 7 bases; unmatched junction bases: 7. Germline V CDR1 and CDR2: MDHEN, SYDVKM. The CDR3 DNA reads as TGTGCCAGCAAAATACAGGGGGCGCTTGGCTACACCTTC. This encodes CASKIQGALGYTF.

V usage is TRBV2 and J usage is TRBJ1-5; TRBD1 might be the D (6 bases). Looked up from germline, CDR1 is SNHLY and CDR2 is FYNNEI. The CDR3 extends over 17 amino acids. With 0 bases removed from V and 3 bases from J, the gap between germline ends came to 15 bases. The CDR3 DNA is TGTGCCAGCAGTGAAGCGCGGGGGGGCTTGGACAATCAGCCCCAGCATTTT. Protein sequence: CASSEARGGLDNQPQHF.

This clone was seen only once. CDR3 nucleotide sequence: TGTGCCAGTCATGGAGGGGTAAATTCACCCCTCCACTTT. Its protein product is CASHGGVNSPLHF. The rearrangement joins TRBV6-5 to TRBJ1-6; D is possibly TRBD1 (5 bases). The CDR3 sequence is 13 residues long. Looked up from germline, CDR1 is MNHEY and CDR2 is SVGAGI. The V gene lost 9 bases and the J gene lost 7 bases, with 13 bases spanning the gap.

The chain joins TRBV5-4 to TRBJ1-2; 7 bases match TRBD1. This CDR3 comprises 14 residues. From germline, CDR1 is SGHNT and CDR2 YYREEE (reference sequence). With 4 bases clipped from V and 4 bases from J, the junction kept 7 bases outside the gene matches. The CDR3 sequence is CASSVTGTVYGYTF. CDR3 DNA: TGTGCCAGCAGCGTGACAGGGACCGTCTATGGCTACACCTTC.